One sample yielded the 10 T cell receptor beta chains listed below, sequenced in a study of human T cells and chemical hapten exposure. Whole blood that had not been fractionated was the source of extracted total RNA. Individual cDNA molecules (in the library) carried attached unique molecular identifiers. TCRdb re-called the reads through MiXCR, storing one row per CDR3 protein. This table has about 120,000 distinct CDR3 sequences, less than 10% appearing once. Specimen: whole blood. Receptors were obtained from a human donor in good health. Some clones in this sample may be carry-over from other donors' samples.

This clonotype has a count of ten or more. V usage is TRBV12-3 or TRBV12-4 and J usage is TRBJ1-2; TRBD1 aligns across 7 bases. V gave up 6 bases and J gave up 7 bases; unmatched junction bases: 5. The CDR3 totals 12 residues. The CDR3 nucleotides are TGTGCCAGCAGATTCGACAGGGCTGGCTACACCTTC. It is translated as CASRFDRAGYTF.

This chain links TRBV6-2 or TRBV6-3 with TRBJ2-2, with D unclear. V dropped 6 bases and J dropped 5 bases, with 4 bases sitting between them. The V gene's germline CDR1 is MNHEY and CDR2 SVGEGT. There are 11 residues in the CDR3. CDR3 nucleotides: TGTGCCAGCAGCTGGACCGGGGAGCTGTTTTTT. This sequence encodes CASSWTGELFF.

This clonotype was recorded a few times. V is TRBV27 and J is TRBJ2-4; 9 nucleotides agree with TRBD1. With 6 bases clipped from V and 0 bases from J, the junction kept 9 bases outside the gene matches. Germline CDR1 MNHEY, CDR2 SMNVEV (reference sequence). This CDR3 region has 17 residues. DNA for the CDR3: TGTGCCAGCAGATATACCGGACAGGGGTTAGCCAAAAACATTCAGTACTTC. It specifies CASRYTGQGLAKNIQYF.

There are a few counts of this clonotype. The chain carries TRBV20-1 and TRBJ2-7; 12 positions agree with TRBD2. The V gene end was trimmed by 2 bases and the J gene end by 7 bases; junction bases not matched to a gene: 9. The CDR3 spans 15 residues. Per the germline V gene, CDR1 is DFQATT and CDR2 is SNEGSKA (reference sequence). DNA of the CDR3: TGCAGTGCTAGAATCGACGGACTAGCGGGATGGGAGCAGTACTTC. The encoded protein is CSARIDGLAGWEQYF.

In this sample, this clonotype turned up many times. This chain uses TRBV13 with TRBJ2-3; D is uncertain. V was cut by 6 bases and J by 2 bases, with 21 bases left in between. The germline V gene has CDR1 PRHDT and CDR2 FYEKMQ (reference sequence). This CDR3 region has 17 residues. DNA for the CDR3: TGTGCCAGCAGGATGGACGGGCAGGCCATCTACACAGATACGCAGTATTTT. Protein: CASRMDGQAIYTDTQYF.

This clonotype was seen ten or more times. This sequence joins TRBV10-3 and TRBJ2-7; D perhaps matches TRBD2 (5 bases). CDR1 is ENHRY and CDR2 is SYGVKD in the germline V gene. The CDR3 has 14 amino acids. The V end was cut by 7 bases, the J end by 0 bases, with 13 bases between. The CDR3 here is CAITGDASSYEQYF. The CDR3, as DNA: TGTGCCATCACCGGGGATGCCAGCTCCTACGAGCAGTACTTC.

The chain recombines TRBV5-4 with TRBJ1-4; D is ambiguous. V was pared by 0 bases and J by 4 bases, with 10 bases between. Germline CDR1 reads SGHNT; CDR2 reads YYREEE (reference sequence). The CDR3 is 15 residues long. The CDR3 loop is CASSLGAELNEKLFF. The CDR3 DNA reads as TGTGCCAGCAGCTTGGGGGCAGAGCTTAATGAAAAACTGTTTTTT.

V and J are TRBV5-1 and TRBJ1-2; no clear D gene. The CDR3 extends over 14 amino acids. The germline CDR1 and CDR2 sequences are SGHRS and YFSETQ. V gave up 1 base and J gave up 4 bases, with 11 bases separating them. In DNA, the CDR3 is TGCGCCAGCAGCTTGAAGGGAGCCCTCTATGGCTACACCTTC. Residues: CASSLKGALYGYTF.

This clonotype occurred a few times. The V call is TRBV4-3, the J call TRBJ2-7; D is possibly TRBD1 (6 bases). Trimming took 0 bases from V and 5 from J, leaving 20 bases between them. The CDR3 is 17 amino acids. Germline lookup yields CDR1 LGHNA and CDR2 YSLEER. The CDR3 protein is CASSQDRGYSSRHEQYF. For the CDR3, the DNA is TGCGCCAGCAGCCAAGATAGGGGGTATTCATCTAGACACGAGCAGTACTTC.

This clonotype was seen ten or more times. The chain links TRBV27 to TRBJ1-1; 7 positions match TRBD1. The CDR3 runs to 14 residues. Germline CDR1 is MNHEY and CDR2 is SMNVEV (reference sequence). Trimming cost V 6 bases and J 4 bases; bases outside gene matches: 8. CDR3 nucleotide sequence: TGTGCCAGCAGGGTTACAGGGGCAAGCACTGAAGCTTTCTTT. Its translation is CASRVTGASTEAFF.